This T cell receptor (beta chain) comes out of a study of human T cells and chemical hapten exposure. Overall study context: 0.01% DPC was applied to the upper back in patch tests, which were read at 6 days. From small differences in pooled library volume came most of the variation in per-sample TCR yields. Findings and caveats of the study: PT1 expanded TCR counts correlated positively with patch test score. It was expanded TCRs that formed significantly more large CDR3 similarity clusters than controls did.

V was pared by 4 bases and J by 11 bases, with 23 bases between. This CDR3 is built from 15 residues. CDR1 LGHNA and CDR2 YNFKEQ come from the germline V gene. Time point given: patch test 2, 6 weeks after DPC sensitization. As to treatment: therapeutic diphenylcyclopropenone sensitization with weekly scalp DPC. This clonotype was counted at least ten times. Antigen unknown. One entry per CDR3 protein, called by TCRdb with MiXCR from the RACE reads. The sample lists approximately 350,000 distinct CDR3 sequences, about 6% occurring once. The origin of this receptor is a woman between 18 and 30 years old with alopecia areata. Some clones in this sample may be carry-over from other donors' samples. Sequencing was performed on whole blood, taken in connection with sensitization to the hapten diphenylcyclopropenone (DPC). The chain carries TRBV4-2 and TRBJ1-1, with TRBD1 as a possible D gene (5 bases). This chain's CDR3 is CASSPLNQGKGLAFF. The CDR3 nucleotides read TGTGCCAGCAGCCCACTTAACCAGGGAAAAGGGTTGGCTTTCTTT.